Listed below are T cell receptor beta chains from one sample, sequenced in a study of CD4 T cells in lung cancer. The protocol was immunoSEQ multiplex PCR, while the TCRdb copy is restricted to in-frame clones and leaves out a portion. The repertoire includes about 10,000 clones, around 69% of them detected once, and 15% sits in the top ten. The specimen was normal lung tissue taken away from the tumor. These TCRs come from a man between 60 and 70 years old with non-small cell lung cancer. Each CDR3 is given with its conserved first and last residue. D genes are given only for firm matches. Clone size is shown for a subset of rows, as once, few, many or a class of expanded clone.

j_gene	d_gene	v_gene	abundance	CDR3nt	CDR3aa
TRBJ1-1	.	TRBV7-9	few	TGTGCCAGCAGCTTGCAGCGGAACACTGAAGCTTTCTTT	CASSLQRNTEAFF
TRBJ2-2	.	TRBV21-1	.	TGTGCCAGCAGCAAAGCAAAAGAGGGAAGTAACACCGGGGAGCTGTTTTTT	CASSKAKEGSNTGELFF
TRBJ2-7	TRBD1	TRBV30	.	TGTGCCTGGAGTGTGACAAGGTCCGGGACAGGGGCCTACGAGCAGTACTTC	CAWSVTRSGTGAYEQYF
TRBJ2-7	TRBD2	TRBV15	.	TGTGCCACCAGCACACTAGCGGGTACCTACGAGCAGTACTTC	CATSTLAGTYEQYF
TRBJ2-6	.	TRBV7-3	.	TGTGCCAGCGGGACCCCGGGGGTTGGGGCCAACGTCCTGACTTTC	CASGTPGVGANVLTF
TRBJ2-5	TRBD2	TRBV10-2	once	TGCGCCACCCAGACTAGCGGTCAAGAGACCCAGTACTTC	CATQTSGQETQYF
TRBJ2-5	TRBD2	TRBV20-1	.	TGCAGTGCTAGAGAGGGGGGGGCCCAGTACTTC	CSAREGGAQYF
TRBJ2-1	.	TRBV7-9	.	TGTGCCAGCGTCTCTAGCAGGGGTGATGAGCAGTTCTTC	CASVSSRGDEQFF
TRBJ1-2	.	TRBV5-1	.	TGCGCCAGCAGCGGTGGGGCATTAAACTATGGCTACACCTTC	CASSGGALNYGYTF
TRBJ2-3	.	TRBV19	once	TGTGCCAGTAGCCAACGGACAGCTAGCACAGATACGCAGTATTTT	CASSQRTASTDTQYF
TRBJ2-3	.	TRBV10-3	few	TGTGCCAGTGGACCCCAACCAGGGCGGACAGATACGCAGTATTTT	CASGPQPGRTDTQYF
TRBJ1-5	.	TRBV6-1	.	TGTGCCAGCAGTGAAGCGCTTCAAGTGAGTCAGCCCCAGCATTTT	CASSEALQVSQPQHF
TRBJ1-2	TRBD1	TRBV6-4	.	TGTGCCAGCAGTGCAACAGGGGGCGGTGGCTACACCTTC	CASSATGGGGYTF
TRBJ2-1	TRBD2	TRBV30	.	TGTGCCTGGAGTTTAGGACTAGCGGGAGGGCCCATGTACAATGAGCAGTTCTTC	CAWSLGLAGGPMYNEQFF
TRBJ2-7	.	TRBV29-1	.	TGCAGCGTTTCTAGAGGGAGGGGGAGTATGTACGAGCAGTACTTC	CSVSRGRGSMYEQYF
TRBJ2-1	.	TRBV5-4	.	TGTGCCAGCAGCTTAGTCGGGAGTAATGAGCAGTTCTTC	CASSLVGSNEQFF
TRBJ1-5	.	TRBV28	.	TGTGCCAGCAGTCAGGCCGGACAGCCCCAGCATTTT	CASSQAGQPQHF
TRBJ1-4	TRBD1	TRBV2	.	TGTGCCAGCACTGAGGAGGACAGGGCAAGGGAAAAACTGTTTTTT	CASTEEDRAREKLFF
TRBJ2-7	.	TRBV5-6	.	TGTGCCAGCAGCCCGCAGGGGTGGAACGAGCAGTACTTC	CASSPQGWNEQYF
TRBJ2-1	.	TRBV4-1	.	TGCGCCAGCAGTCACGACAACAACAATGAGCAGTTCTTC	CASSHDNNNEQFF
TRBJ2-7	TRBD2	TRBV5-8	.	TGTGCCAGCAGCTTGGTTAGCGCGGGAGCCCCCTACGAGCAGTACTTC	CASSLVSAGAPYEQYF
TRBJ2-7	TRBD2	TRBV28	.	TGTGCCAGCAGTCGGACTAGCGGGAGTTACGAGCAGTACTTC	CASSRTSGSYEQYF
TRBJ1-2	.	TRBV6-5	.	TGTGCCAGCAGTCAGGGGTCCGGCTACACCTTC	CASSQGSGYTF
TRBJ2-2	.	TRBV29-1	.	TGCAGCGTAGCGGGTTCGAACACCGGGGAGCTGTTTTTT	CSVAGSNTGELFF
TRBJ2-2	TRBD1	TRBV7-7	medium-sized	TGTGCCAGCAGCAGGGACAGGGGCTCCGGGGAGCTGTTTTTT	CASSRDRGSGELFF
TRBJ2-1	TRBD2	TRBV27	.	TGTGCCAGCAGTTTAAAAGCGGGAGCCTCCAATGAGCAGTTCTTC	CASSLKAGASNEQFF
TRBJ2-3	.	TRBV6-5	.	TGTGCCAGCAGTTACTCGACGCAGGGAGATACGCAGTATTTT	CASSYSTQGDTQYF
TRBJ1-1	.	TRBV2	medium-sized	TGTGCCAGCAGTGACAACATGAACACTGAAGCTTTCTTT	CASSDNMNTEAFF
TRBJ2-7	.	TRBV15	.	TGTGCCACCAGCAGAGATCGATTCTCAGGGGCGATCTCCTACGAGCAGTACTTC	CATSRDRFSGAISYEQYF
TRBJ1-3	TRBD1	TRBV7-8	.	TGTGCCAGCAGCACCTCCGGACAGGGTTACGGAAACACCATATATTTT	CASSTSGQGYGNTIYF
TRBJ2-7	TRBD2	TRBV7-8	once	TGTGCCAGCAGCTCGGGACTAGGCTACGAGCAGTACTTC	CASSSGLGYEQYF
TRBJ2-1	TRBD2	TRBV5-8	.	TGTGCCAGCAGCTTCCCGGGACTAGCGGTTTACAATGAGCAGTTCTTC	CASSFPGLAVYNEQFF
TRBJ2-7	TRBD2	TRBV7-2	once	TGTGCCAGCAGCCTTCAGAGCGGGAGGGTCGACGAGCAGTACTTC	CASSLQSGRVDEQYF
TRBJ1-5	TRBD1	TRBV19	.	TGTGCCAGTAGATCGGAAGGACAGGGCTTGTTGAGCAATCAGCCCCAGCATTTT	CASRSEGQGLLSNQPQHF
TRBJ2-2	TRBD2	TRBV27	.	TGTGCCAGCAACGGACTAGCGGGAGCCGGGGAGCTGTTTTTT	CASNGLAGAGELFF
TRBJ2-1	.	TRBV7-9	.	TGTGCCAGCAGCTTAGCGGGAGCTTACAATGAGCAGTTCTTC	CASSLAGAYNEQFF
TRBJ2-1	TRBD2	TRBV7-9	.	TGTGCCACCGCCCTAGCGGGAGGGGGCAATGAGCAGTTCTTC	CATALAGGGNEQFF
TRBJ2-1	TRBD2	TRBV27	few	TGTGCCACCCAACTAGCGGGAGTTTCGAATGAGCAGTTCTTC	CATQLAGVSNEQFF
TRBJ2-5	TRBD1	TRBV7-9	.	TGTGCCAGCAATACAATCCAGGGGGCCCAGTACTTC	CASNTIQGAQYF
TRBJ2-7	.	TRBV30	.	TGTGCCTGGAACGTCAGGGTAGCCTACGAGCAGTACTTC	CAWNVRVAYEQYF
TRBJ1-2	TRBD1	TRBV15	.	TGTGCCACCAGCAGAGATGACAGGGGTAGTGGCTACACCTTC	CATSRDDRGSGYTF
TRBJ2-7	.	TRBV6-6	few	TGTGCCAGCAGTGAGCGGGACAGGTCCTACGAGCAGTACTTC	CASSERDRSYEQYF